One sample yielded the 28 T cell receptor beta chains listed below, sequenced in a study of siplizumab effects on memory and regulatory T cells. The repertoire was sequenced with immunoSEQ multiplex PCR; TCRdb's copy has only in-frame clones and lacks some. Of under 70,000 clones in the sample, less than 80% were seen once. Sequencing used memory CD4+ T cells sorted from blood. The receptor set was obtained from a human donor in good health.

The chain combines TRBV2 with TRBJ2-7, with TRBD1 as a possible D gene (6 bases). Trimming shortened V by 10 bases and J by 7 bases, and 20 bases separated the two germline ends. The CDR3 has 13 amino acids. Germline CDR1 reads SNHLY; CDR2 reads FYNNEI. CDR3 region: CANHRDNSGEQYF. The CDR3 region has the DNA TGTGCCAACCACCGGGACAACAGTGGGGAGCAGTACTTC.

This chain uses TRBV5-1 with TRBJ1-4; D is undetermined. CDR3 size: 14 residues. The germline V gene encodes CDR1 SGHRS and CDR2 YFSETQ. The V end was cut by 1 base, the J end by 6 bases, with 10 bases between. The CDR3 here is CASSLSGGYEKLFF. The CDR3 DNA is TGCGCCAGCAGCTTGAGCGGAGGGTATGAAAAACTGTTTTTT.

The chain has TRBV6-5 and TRBJ1-1, with TRBD1 matching 8 bases. The CDR3 runs to 14 residues. Germline-derived CDR1 and CDR2 are MNHEY and SVGAGI. J lost 10 bases, V lost 0 bases, and 7 bases had no gene match. The CDR3 region is CASSYSSQGGVAFF. In nucleotides, the CDR3 is TGTGCCAGCAGTTACTCATCACAGGGGGGAGTAGCTTTCTTT.

V and J are TRBV28 and TRBJ2-3; D gene ambiguous. The V end lost 5 bases, the J end lost 3 bases, and 3 bases lay between the germline ends. This CDR3 has 11 residues. Per germline, CDR1 MDHEN and CDR2 SYDVKM. CDR3 loop: CASSVTDTQYF. DNA of the CDR3: TGTGCCAGCAGTGTGACAGATACGCAGTATTTT.

V and J are TRBV5-6 and TRBJ2-1; possibly TRBD2 for D (6 bases). CDR1 is SGHDT, CDR2 YYEEEE, per germline. V lost 4 bases and J lost 3, with 11 bases in between. The CDR3 contains 14 residues. CDR3 sequence (DNA): TGTGCCAGCAGCAGCCTAGCGTTCTACAATGAGCAGTTCTTC. Translation gives CASSSLAFYNEQFF.

V gene TRBV25-1 combines with J gene TRBJ1-2, with 8 bases identical to TRBD1. The CDR3 totals 14 residues. CDR1 is MGHDK, CDR2 SYGVNS, per germline. The trim removed 3 bases at V and 7 bases at J, leaving 7 bases unmatched. CDR3 residues: CASSDTGQGRGYTF. The CDR3 DNA reads as TGTGCCAGCAGTGACACAGGACAGGGCCGTGGCTACACCTTC.

V is TRBV5-1 and J is TRBJ2-1; D is unclear. Per the germline V gene, CDR1 is SGHRS and CDR2 is YFSETQ. Trimming took 3 bases from V and 0 from J, leaving 10 bases between them. The CDR3 totals 15 residues. The DNA of the CDR3 is TGCGCCAGCAGCTCAACAGCGAGCTCCTACAATGAGCAGTTCTTC. It translates to CASSSTASSYNEQFF.

The V gene is TRBV5-4, the J gene TRBJ1-2; possible D gene TRBD1, 5 bases. Germline CDR1 is SGHNT and CDR2 is YYREEE (reference sequence). The CDR3 is made up of 13 amino acids. The V end lost 4 bases, the J end lost 6 bases, and 13 bases lay between the germline ends. CDR3 protein: CASSPTGGNGYTF. The CDR3 coding sequence is TGTGCCAGCAGCCCTACCGGGGGGAATGGCTACACCTTC. Complete variable domain (other parts from reference TRBV5-4 and TRBJ1-2): ETGVTQSPTHLIKTRGQQVTLRCSSQSGHNTVSWYQQALGQGPQFIFQYYREEENGRGNFPPRFSGLQFPNYSSELNVNALELDDSALYLCASSPTGGNGYTFGSGTRLTVV.

The chain links TRBV7-9 to TRBJ1-2, with D hard to call. The CDR3 has 12 amino acids. The ends were cut back, 1 base at V and 7 bases at J, with 7 bases in the middle. Germline CDR1 is SEHNR and CDR2 is FQNEAQ (reference sequence). The CDR3 bases are TGTGCCAGCAGCTTAGGATCAGGTGGCTACACCTTC. It encodes CASSLGSGGYTF.

This clone came up once. The chain carries TRBV19 and TRBJ1-4; no clear D gene. Germline-derived CDR1 and CDR2 are LNHDA and SQIVND (reference sequence). The CDR3 length is 16 residues. V was clipped by 8 bases and J by 0 bases, with 16 bases between them. Written as DNA, the CDR3 is TGTGCCAGTCGAACGCTGACCCTTGCAACTAATGAAAAACTGTTTTTT. Residues: CASRTLTLATNEKLFF.

The chain combines TRBV9 with TRBJ1-3; D perhaps matches TRBD1 (5 bases). CDR1 is SGDLS and CDR2 is YYNGEE in the germline V gene. V was shortened by 2 bases and J by 0 bases, with 9 bases between the two germline ends. The CDR3 is 15 amino acids. This CDR3 reads CASSVGQNSGNTIYF. CDR3 coding DNA: TGTGCCAGCAGCGTGGGGCAAAACTCTGGAAACACCATATATTTT. The full variable domain, completed using reference TRBV9 and TRBJ1-3, is DSGVTQTPKHLITATGQRVTLRCSPRSGDLSVYWYQQSLDQGLQFLIQYYNGEERAKGNILERFSAQQFPDLHSELNLSSLELGDSALYFCASSVGQNSGNTIYFGEGSWLTVV.

The chain employs TRBV7-6 and TRBJ1-2; 7 bases agree with TRBD1. CDR1 is SGHVS, CDR2 FNYEAQ, per germline. V was pared by 0 bases and J by 4 bases, with 11 bases of the junction left unmatched. This CDR3 has 17 residues. The CDR3 protein is CASSLASTGEVSYGYTF. The CDR3 nucleotides read TGTGCCAGCAGCTTAGCGAGCACAGGGGAAGTGAGCTATGGCTACACCTTC.

A single count supports this clone. CDR3 nucleotide sequence: TGTGCCAGCAGCCGAGAGGGGACAGGAGGCACAGATACGCAGTATTTT. Translated, it gives CASSREGTGGTDTQYF. The J gene is TRBJ2-3, the V gene TRBV9, with 8 nucleotides matching TRBD1. Trimming took 4 bases from V and 1 from J; bases not matched to a gene: 8. This CDR3 has 16 amino acids. The germline V gene has CDR1 SGDLS and CDR2 YYNGEE.

The chain joins TRBV2 to TRBJ2-3; 12 bases agree with TRBD2. CDR3 size: 14 residues. Germline CDR1 and CDR2: SNHLY and FYNNEI. Trimming at V came to 8 bases and at J to 4 bases, leaving 4 bases not matched to a gene. CDR3 residues: CASHWTSGADTQYF. The CDR3 DNA follows: TGTGCCAGCCACTGGACTAGCGGGGCAGATACGCAGTATTTT.

The chain recombines TRBV19 with TRBJ2-5; 10 bases are shared with TRBD2. Germline V gives CDR1 LNHDA, CDR2 SQIVND (reference sequence). V was pared by 4 bases and J by 2 bases, with 4 bases of the junction left unmatched. The CDR3 sequence is 15 residues long. The CDR3 here is CASSSIAGGQETQYF. The CDR3 nucleotides read TGTGCCAGTAGTAGTATAGCGGGGGGACAAGAGACCCAGTACTTC. The complete variable domain, with remaining parts taken from reference TRBV19 and TRBJ2-5, reads DGGITQSPKYLFRKEGQNVTLSCEQNLNHDAMYWYRQDPGQGLRLIYYSQIVNDFQKGDIAEGYSVSREKKESFPLTVTSAQKNPTAFYLCASSSIAGGQETQYFGPGTRLLVL.

This clone was detected only a few times. The J gene is TRBJ2-3, the V gene TRBV30; D unclear. The CDR3 length is 12 residues. Germline values: CDR1 GTSNPN, CDR2 SVGIG (reference sequence). Deletions cut 2 bases from V and 4 bases from J, with 7 bases between. CDR3 sequence: CAWSSDADTQYF. For the CDR3, the DNA is TGTGCCTGGAGTTCGGACGCAGATACGCAGTATTTT.

Only one count was recorded for this clone. The chain employs TRBV7-9 and TRBJ1-3; no clear D. The germline CDR1 and CDR2 sequences are SEHNR and FQNEAQ (reference sequence). The V end lost 7 bases, the J end lost 2 bases, and 6 bases lay between the germline ends. The CDR3 extends over 12 amino acids. In nucleotides, the CDR3 is TGTGCCAGCACCAGCACTGGAAACACCATATATTTT. This encodes CASTSTGNTIYF.

The rearrangement joins TRBV7-3 to TRBJ2-1, with 8 bases aligning to TRBD2. The CDR3 covers 13 residues. Germline V gene lookup returns CDR1 SGHTA and CDR2 FQGTGA. The V and J ends lost 5 bases and 9 bases, in that order; junction bases with no gene match: 6. DNA of the CDR3: TGTGCCAGCAGCATGGGACTAGAAGGTGAGCAGTTCTTC. This gives the protein CASSMGLEGEQFF. Together with reference TRBV7-3 and TRBJ2-1, the CDR3 gives the full variable domain: GAGVSQTPSNKVTEKGKYVELRCDPISGHTALYWYRQSLGQGPEFLIYFQGTGAADDSGLPNDRFFAVRPEGSVSTLKIQRTERGDSAVYLCASSMGLEGEQFFGPGTRLTVL.

The chain couples TRBV11-2 to TRBJ1-1; 8 nucleotides align to TRBD1. This CDR3 contains 14 residues. Germline CDR1 reads SGHAT; CDR2 reads FQNNGV. V lost 0 bases, J lost 5 bases, and 2 bases stayed unmatched. CDR3 sequence: CASSLETGETEAFF. The CDR3 DNA reads TGTGCCAGCAGCTTAGAGACAGGGGAGACTGAAGCTTTCTTT.

This rearrangement joins TRBV12-2 to TRBJ2-5; TRBD2, the table's D call, lacks a check against the DNA. TRBV12-2 is an annotated pseudogene. The CDR3 is 17 residues long. The DNA for the CDR3 is TGTGCAAGTCGCGCCCGGCGTAGCGGGGGCCCGCCAGAGACCCAGTACTTC. This translates into CASRARRSGGPPETQYF.

This chain connects TRBV9 to TRBJ2-1, with 7 bases identical to TRBD2. Trimming at V came to 4 bases and at J to 4 bases, leaving 14 bases not matched to a gene. This CDR3 has 17 residues. Per germline, CDR1 SGDLS and CDR2 YYNGEE. The CDR3 sequence: CASSPRGRGLGYNEQFF. The CDR3 DNA sequence: TGTGCCAGCAGCCCCCGGGGGAGGGGCCTGGGATACAATGAGCAGTTCTTC.

The chain employs TRBV29-1 and TRBJ1-4, with no clear D. V lost 1 base and J lost 0, with 6 bases in between. The CDR3 is 14 residues long. CDR1 is SQVTM and CDR2 is ANQGSEA in the germline V gene. CDR3 nucleotides: TGCAGCGTTGAAGGGACGGCAACTAATGAAAAACTGTTTTTT. Protein: CSVEGTATNEKLFF.

V gene TRBV5-6 combines with J gene TRBJ1-3; the D gene is possibly TRBD1 (5 bases). V lost 2 bases and J 4 bases, leaving 13 bases between the germline ends. From germline, CDR1 is SGHDT and CDR2 YYEEEE. The CDR3 is made up of 15 amino acids. The CDR3 protein is CASSFPQASGNTIYF. CDR3 bases: TGTGCCAGCAGCTTCCCACAGGCGTCAGGAAACACCATATATTTT.

The chain uses TRBV7-2 and TRBJ1-5; D gene uncertain. Germline assignment: CDR1 SGHTA and CDR2 FQGNSA. CDR3 length: 11 amino acids. The germline V and J ends were trimmed by 5 bases and 6 bases, with 5 bases remaining between them. CDR3 sequence reads: CASSHSQPQHF. The CDR3 DNA reads TGTGCCAGCAGCCATAGTCAGCCCCAGCATTTT.

The chain has TRBV6-5 and TRBJ1-1, with 8 bases fitting TRBD1. Germline V gene sequence: CDR1 MNHEY, CDR2 SVGAGI. V lost 10 bases, J lost 4 bases, and 11 bases stayed unmatched. This CDR3 has 14 amino acids. The chain's CDR3 is CATRTGRHGTEAFF. The CDR3 DNA sequence: TGTGCCACCCGGACAGGGCGGCACGGCACTGAAGCTTTCTTT.

This rearrangement joins TRBV7-2 to TRBJ1-1; weak D call: TRBD1 (6 bases). The CDR3 has 13 amino acids. Germline CDR1 and CDR2: SGHTA and FQGNSA. The germline V and J ends were trimmed by 5 bases and 7 bases, with 14 bases remaining between them. CDR3 sequence reads: CASSAARDNEAFF. CDR3 DNA sequence: TGTGCCAGCAGCGCTGCCAGGGACAATGAAGCTTTCTTT. Variable domain in full (rest from reference TRBV7-2 and TRBJ1-1): GAGVSQSPSNKVTEKGKDVELRCDPISGHTALYWYRQSLGQGLEFLIYFQGNSAPDKSGLPSDRFSAERTGGSVSTLTIQRTQQEDSAVYLCASSAARDNEAFFGQGTRLTVV.

This sequence joins TRBV5-4 and TRBJ2-5; 7 bases are shared with TRBD1. Unmatched junction bases numbered 8, after V lost 8 bases and J lost 1 base. The CDR3 runs to 14 residues. Germline-derived CDR1 and CDR2 are SGHNT and YYREEE (reference sequence). DNA of the CDR3: TGTGCCAGTGGACGGGGACAGACCCAAGAGACCCAGTACTTC. It specifies CASGRGQTQETQYF.

The chain uses TRBV11-2 and TRBJ2-5; no clear D. Trimming pared 5 bases from V and 1 base from J, leaving 11 bases between. The CDR3 has 14 amino acids. Looked up from germline, CDR1 is SGHAT and CDR2 is FQNNGV. CDR3 bases: TGTGCCAGCAGCCCGTTTGTGGGCCAAGAGACCCAGTACTTC. It translates to CASSPFVGQETQYF.